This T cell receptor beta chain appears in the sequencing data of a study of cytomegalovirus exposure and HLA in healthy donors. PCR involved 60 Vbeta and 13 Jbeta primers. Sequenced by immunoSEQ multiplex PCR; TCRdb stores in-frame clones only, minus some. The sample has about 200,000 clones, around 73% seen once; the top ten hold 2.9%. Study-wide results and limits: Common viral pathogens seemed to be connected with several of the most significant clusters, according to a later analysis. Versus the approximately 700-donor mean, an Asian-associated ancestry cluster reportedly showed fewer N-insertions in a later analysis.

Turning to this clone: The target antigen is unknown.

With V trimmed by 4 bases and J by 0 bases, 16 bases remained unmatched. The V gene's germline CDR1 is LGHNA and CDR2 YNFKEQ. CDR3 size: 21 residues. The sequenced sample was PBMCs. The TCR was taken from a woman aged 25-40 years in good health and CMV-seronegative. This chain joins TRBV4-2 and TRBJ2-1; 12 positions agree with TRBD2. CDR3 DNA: TGTGCCAGCAGCCGATCGACGGGACTAGCGGGCGTCGGGAGCTCCTACAATGAGCAGTTCTTC. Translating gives CASSRSTGLAGVGSSYNEQFF.